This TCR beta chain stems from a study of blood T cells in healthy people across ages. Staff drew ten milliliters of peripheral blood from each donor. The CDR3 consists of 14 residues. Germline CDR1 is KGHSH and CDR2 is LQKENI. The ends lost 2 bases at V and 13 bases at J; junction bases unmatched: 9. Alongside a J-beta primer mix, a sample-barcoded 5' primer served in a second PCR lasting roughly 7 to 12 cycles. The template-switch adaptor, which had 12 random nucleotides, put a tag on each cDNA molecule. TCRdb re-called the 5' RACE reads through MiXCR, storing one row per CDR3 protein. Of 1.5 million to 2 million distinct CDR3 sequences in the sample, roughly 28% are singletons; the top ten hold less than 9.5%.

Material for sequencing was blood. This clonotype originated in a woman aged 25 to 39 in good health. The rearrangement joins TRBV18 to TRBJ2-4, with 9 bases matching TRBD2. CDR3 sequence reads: CASSPAGGQSEQYF. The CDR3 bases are TGTGCCAGCTCACCAGCGGGAGGGCAGTCTGAGCAGTACTTC.